This TCR beta chain was obtained from a study of blood T cell repertoires in COVID-19. On the study more broadly: Samples taken during acute and convalescent COVID-19 were collected in the United States, Italy and Spain.

Trimming cost V 7 bases and J 6 bases, with 16 bases left between them. This CDR3 contains 13 residues. Germline V lookup: CDR1 PRHDT, CDR2 FYEKMQ (reference sequence). The table came from immunoSEQ multiplex PCR; TCRdb's copy has only in-frame clones and leaves some out. The repertoire has roughly 30,000 clones, around 67% of them found once; the top ten carry about 15%. Specimen: peripheral blood. This receptor was taken from a human donor in a cohort sampled during active COVID-19. The J gene is TRBJ2-7, the V gene TRBV13; D perhaps matches TRBD1 (5 bases). DNA for the CDR3: TGTGCCAGCACAAGCTACGTGGGGCGCGAGCAGTACTTC. Translation gives CASTSYVGREQYF.